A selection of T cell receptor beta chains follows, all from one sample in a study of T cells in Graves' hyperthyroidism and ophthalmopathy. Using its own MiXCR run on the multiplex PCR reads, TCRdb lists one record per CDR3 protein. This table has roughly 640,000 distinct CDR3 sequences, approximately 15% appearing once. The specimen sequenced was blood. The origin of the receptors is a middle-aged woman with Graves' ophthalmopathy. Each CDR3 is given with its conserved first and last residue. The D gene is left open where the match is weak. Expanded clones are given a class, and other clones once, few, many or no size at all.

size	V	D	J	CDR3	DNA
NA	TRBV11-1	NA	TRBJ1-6	CASSPGDSSSYNSPLHF	TGTGCCAGCAGCCCTGGAGACAGCAGCTCCTATAATTCACCCCTCCACTTT
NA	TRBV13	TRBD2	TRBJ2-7	CASSSQAGTSGGLYEQYF	TGTGCCAGCAGCTCGCAAGCCGGGACTAGTGGCGGGCTCTACGAGCAGTACTTC
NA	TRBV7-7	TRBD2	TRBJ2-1	CASSSYSGGNGNEQFF	TGTGCTAGCAGCTCTTATAGCGGGGGGAATGGGAATGAGCAGTTCTTC
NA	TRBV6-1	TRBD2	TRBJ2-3	CASSEGLAGSDTQYF	TGTGCCAGCAGTGAGGGACTAGCGGGATCAGATACGCAGTATTTT
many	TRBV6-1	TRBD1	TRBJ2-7	CASSEPGQGYEQYF	TGTGCCAGCAGTGAACCGGGACAGGGTTACGAGCAGTACTTC
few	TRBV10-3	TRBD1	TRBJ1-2	CAIRPQGMGGYTF	TGTGCCATCAGGCCACAGGGGATGGGAGGCTACACCTTC
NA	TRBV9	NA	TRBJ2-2	CASSRQGGGVPGELFF	TGTGCCAGCAGCAGACAGGGAGGTGGAGTCCCCGGGGAGCTGTTTTTT
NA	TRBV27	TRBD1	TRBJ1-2	CASSTPDRGSF	TGTGCCAGCAGTACTCCTGACAGGGGGTCCTTC
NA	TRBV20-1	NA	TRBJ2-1	CSARDRQSANYNEQFF	TGCAGTGCTAGAGATCGACAGTCGGCCAACTACAATGAGCAGTTCTTC
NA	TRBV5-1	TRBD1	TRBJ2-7	CASSLGTEIYEQYF	TGCGCCAGCAGCCTCGGGACAGAGATATACGAGCAGTACTTC
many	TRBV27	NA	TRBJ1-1	CASSLVGGRAEAFF	TGTGCCAGCAGTTTAGTGGGCGGGAGGGCTGAAGCTTTCTTT
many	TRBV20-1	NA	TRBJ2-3	CSANVLDTQYF	TGCAGTGCTAACGTCCTAGATACGCAGTATTTT
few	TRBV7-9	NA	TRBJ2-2	CASSHLQIGELFF	TGTGCCAGCAGCCACCTTCAGATCGGGGAGCTGTTTTTT
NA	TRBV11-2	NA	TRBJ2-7	CASSLALSEQYF	TGTGCCAGCAGCTTAGCCCTGAGCGAGCAGTACTTC
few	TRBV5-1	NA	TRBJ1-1	CASSKGLEAFF	TGCGCCAGCAGCAAGGGGCTTGAGGCTTTCTTT
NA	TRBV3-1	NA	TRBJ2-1	CASSQDTGRYNEQFF	TGTGCCAGCAGCCAAGATACAGGAAGATACAATGAGCAGTTCTTC
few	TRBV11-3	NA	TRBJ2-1	CASSLLPAYNEQFF	TGTGCCAGCAGCTTACTGCCTGCCTACAATGAGCAGTTCTTC
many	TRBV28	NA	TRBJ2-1	CASSLVQLNEQFF	TGTGCCAGCAGTTTGGTACAGCTCAATGAGCAGTTCTTC
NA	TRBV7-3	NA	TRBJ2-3	CASSWFLDYPTDTQYF	TGTGCCAGCAGCTGGTTCCTGGACTACCCCACAGATACGCAGTATTTT
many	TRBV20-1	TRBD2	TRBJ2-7	CSARETAGSGSEQYF	TGCAGTGCTAGAGAGACGGCGGGTAGCGGGAGTGAGCAGTACTTC
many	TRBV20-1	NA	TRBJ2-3	CSAVGGTDTQYF	TGCAGTGCTGTTGGGGGAACCGATACGCAGTATTTT
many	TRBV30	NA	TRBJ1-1	CAWTFGTLNTEAFF	TGTGCCTGGACCTTCGGCACCCTGAACACTGAAGCTTTCTTT
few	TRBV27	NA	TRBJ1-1	CASSLYSGVNTEAFF	TGTGCCAGCAGTTTATATTCGGGCGTGAACACTGAAGCTTTCTTT
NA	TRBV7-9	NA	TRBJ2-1	CASSLLVRGAGNEQFF	TGTGCCAGCAGCTTACTCGTCAGGGGCGCAGGGAATGAGCAGTTCTTC
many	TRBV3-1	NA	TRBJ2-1	CASSHQQSNEQFF	TGTGCCAGCAGCCACCAACAGAGCAATGAGCAGTTCTTC
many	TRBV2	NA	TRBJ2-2	CASTRIGELFF	TGTGCCAGCACGAGGATAGGGGAGCTGTTTTTT
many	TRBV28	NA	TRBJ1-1	CASFSTATNTEAFF	TGTGCCAGCTTTTCGACAGCTACGAACACTGAAGCTTTCTTT
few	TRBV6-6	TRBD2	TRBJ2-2	CASSYVSGSGTGELFF	TGTGCCAGCAGTTACGTTAGCGGGAGTGGTACCGGGGAGCTGTTTTTT
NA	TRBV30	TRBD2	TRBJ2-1	CAWSAEGGAGGLWEFF	TGTGCCTGGAGTGCGGAGGGCGGAGCGGGAGGGCTGTGGGAGTTCTTC
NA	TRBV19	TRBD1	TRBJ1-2	CASSIGTGQGYTF	TGTGCCAGTAGTATAGGGACAGGCCAAGGCTACACCTTC
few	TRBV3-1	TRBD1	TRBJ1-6	CASSSDRGKSPLHF	TGTGCCAGCAGTTCGGACAGGGGAAAGTCACCCCTCCACTTT
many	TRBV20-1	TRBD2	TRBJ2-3	CSARDFSGGQDTQYF	TGCAGTGCTAGAGATTTCAGCGGGGGGCAGGATACGCAGTATTTT
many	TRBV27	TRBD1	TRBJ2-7	CASSKQGVNYEQYF	TGTGCCAGCAGTAAACAGGGGGTGAACTACGAGCAGTACTTC
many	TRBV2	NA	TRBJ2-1	CASKAVYNEQFF	TGTGCCAGCAAGGCAGTTTACAATGAGCAGTTCTTC
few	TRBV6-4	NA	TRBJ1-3	CASSEWDLSGNTIYF	TGTGCCAGCAGTGAGTGGGACCTCTCTGGAAACACCATATATTTT
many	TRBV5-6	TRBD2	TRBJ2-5	CASSLRTSGGGETQYF	TGTGCCAGCAGCTTGCGGACTAGCGGGGGTGGGGAGACCCAGTACTTC
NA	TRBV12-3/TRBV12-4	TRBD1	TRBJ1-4	CASSFNRGRGEKLFF	TGTGCCAGCAGTTTCAACAGGGGTCGGGGTGAAAAACTGTTTTTT
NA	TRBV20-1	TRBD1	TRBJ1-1	CSARGTGVANTEAFF	TGCAGTGCTAGAGGGACAGGGGTGGCGAACACTGAAGCTTTCTTT
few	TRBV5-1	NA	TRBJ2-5	CASSFSPGSEETQYF	TGCGCCAGCAGCTTCTCCCCGGGATCCGAAGAGACCCAGTACTTC
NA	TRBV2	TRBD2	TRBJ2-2	CASRQGAGGLYTGELFF	TGTGCCAGCAGACAAGGGGCGGGGGGGTTGTACACCGGGGAGCTGTTTTTT
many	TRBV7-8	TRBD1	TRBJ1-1	CASSSGTGFNTEAFF	TGTGCCAGCAGCTCCGGGACAGGGTTTAACACTGAAGCTTTCTTT
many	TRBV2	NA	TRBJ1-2	CASSEAQAYGYTF	TGTGCCAGCAGTGAAGCGCAAGCTTATGGCTACACCTTC